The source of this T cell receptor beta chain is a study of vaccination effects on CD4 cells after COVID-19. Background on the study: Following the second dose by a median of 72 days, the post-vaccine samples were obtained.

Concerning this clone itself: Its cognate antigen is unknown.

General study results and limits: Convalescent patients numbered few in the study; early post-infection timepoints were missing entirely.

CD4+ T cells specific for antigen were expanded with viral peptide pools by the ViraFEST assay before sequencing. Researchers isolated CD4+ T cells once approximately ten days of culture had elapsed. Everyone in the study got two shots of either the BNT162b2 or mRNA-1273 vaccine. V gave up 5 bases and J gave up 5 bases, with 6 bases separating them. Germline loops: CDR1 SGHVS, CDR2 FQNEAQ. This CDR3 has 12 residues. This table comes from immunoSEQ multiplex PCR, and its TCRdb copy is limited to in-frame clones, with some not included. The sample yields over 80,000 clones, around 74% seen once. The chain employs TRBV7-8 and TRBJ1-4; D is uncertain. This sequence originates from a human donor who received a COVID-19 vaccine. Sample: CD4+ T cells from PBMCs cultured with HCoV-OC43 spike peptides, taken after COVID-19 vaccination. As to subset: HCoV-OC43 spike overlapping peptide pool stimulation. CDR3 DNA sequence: TGTGCCAGCAGCCCACACAATGAAAAACTGTTTTTT. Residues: CASSPHNEKLFF.